The 8 T cell receptor beta chains listed next were all sequenced from one sample in a study of blood T cell repertoires in COVID-19. Clones were read by immunoSEQ multiplex PCR, and TCRdb kept only the in-frame ones, dropping some. The repertoire holds roughly 190,000 clones, with 80% to 90% as singletons. The specimen was peripheral blood. The receptors were sampled from a man between 18 and 35 years old with active or convalescent COVID-19.

The chain recombines TRBV7-2 with TRBJ2-7, with a weak D call TRBD2 (6 bases). Germline lookup yields CDR1 SGHTA and CDR2 FQGNSA. The CDR3 runs 13 residues. Trimming cost V 5 bases and J 4 bases, with 12 bases left between them. The CDR3 nucleotides are TGTGCCAGCAGCCCTACGGGGGTTTACGAGCAGTACTTC. Protein sequence: CASSPTGVYEQYF.

The chain recombines TRBV7-2 with TRBJ2-7; D is possibly TRBD2 (5 bases). Between the trimmed V and J ends, which lost 3 bases and 0 bases, there was a span of 9 bases. CDR1 SGHTA and CDR2 FQGNSA come from the germline V gene. The CDR3 extends over 14 amino acids. The CDR3 sequence is CASSLGASSYEQYV. CDR3 in DNA: TGTGCCAGCAGCTTGGGAGCGAGCTCCTACGAGCAGTACGTC.

The chain's CDR3 is CASSLITGGSSSNYGYTF. The CDR3 nucleotides are TGTGCCAGCAGCCTGATTACAGGGGGCTCAAGTTCTAACTATGGCTACACCTTC. The V call is TRBV11-2, the J call TRBJ1-2; 9 bases match TRBD1. This CDR3 is built from 18 residues. From germline, CDR1 is SGHAT and CDR2 FQNNGV. J gave up 0 bases and V 5 bases, and 13 bases lay outside the gene matches. Filled out from reference TRBV11-2 and TRBJ1-2, the complete variable domain reads EAGVAQSPRYKIIEKRQSVAFWCNPISGHATLYWYQQILGQGPKLLIQFQNNGVVDDSQLPKDRFSAERLKGVDSTLKIQPAKLEDSAVYLCASSLITGGSSSNYGYTFGSGTRLTVV.

The chain joins TRBV5-1 to TRBJ2-1; a possible D gene is TRBD1 (6 bases). Germline values: CDR1 SGHRS, CDR2 YFSETQ. Trimming left V 4 bases short and J 6 bases short, with 11 bases between. The CDR3 consists of 13 residues. CDR3 sequence reads: CASSQQGINEQFF. DNA for the CDR3: TGCGCCAGCAGCCAACAGGGTATCAATGAGCAGTTCTTC. Supplemented by reference TRBV5-1 and TRBJ2-1, the full variable domain reads KAGVTQTPRYLIKTRGQQVTLSCSPISGHRSVSWYQQTPGQGLQFLFEYFSETQRNKGNFPGRFSGRQFSNSRSEMNVSTLELGDSALYLCASSQQGINEQFFGPGTRLTVL.

In this sample, this clone turned up a few times. The chain recombines TRBV6-5 with TRBJ1-1, with D possibly matching TRBD1 (5 bases). CDR1 and CDR2 (germline): MNHEY, SVGAGI. The CDR3 is 12 residues long. V lost 6 bases and J 10 bases, leaving 15 bases between the germline ends. The CDR3 loop reads CASSNPGGRAFF. As DNA, the CDR3 is TGTGCCAGCAGCAACCCCGGGGGTCGAGCTTTCTTT.

The rearrangement joins TRBV6-5 to TRBJ1-1; D remains ambiguous. The CDR3 runs to 11 residues. Trimming took 3 bases from V and 10 from J, leaving 9 bases between them. Looked up from germline, CDR1 is MNHEY and CDR2 is SVGAGI. CDR3 in DNA: TGTGCCAGCAGTTATCTGGGAGGAGCTTTCTTT. Translation gives CASSYLGGAFF.

This clone was seen a few times. V gene TRBV20-1 combines with J gene TRBJ1-5; possible D gene TRBD1, 6 bases. The CDR3 covers 15 residues. Between the trimmed V and J ends, which lost 4 bases and 0 bases, there was a span of 13 bases. Germline assignment: CDR1 DFQATT and CDR2 SNEGSKA (reference sequence). CDR3 nucleotide sequence: TGCAGTGCTATTGACAGGTTGAATAGCAATCAGCCCCAGCATTTT. Translating gives CSAIDRLNSNQPQHF.

The rearrangement joins TRBV5-5 to TRBJ2-7; D perhaps matches TRBD1 (5 bases). V was cut by 0 bases and J by 2 bases, with 9 bases left in between. The CDR3 is made up of 14 amino acids. Looked up from germline, CDR1 is SGHKS and CDR2 is YYEKEE (reference sequence). In nucleotides, the CDR3 is TGTGCCAGCAGCTTGGAAGGGGCTACCTACGAGCAGTACTTC. This gives the protein CASSLEGATYEQYF.